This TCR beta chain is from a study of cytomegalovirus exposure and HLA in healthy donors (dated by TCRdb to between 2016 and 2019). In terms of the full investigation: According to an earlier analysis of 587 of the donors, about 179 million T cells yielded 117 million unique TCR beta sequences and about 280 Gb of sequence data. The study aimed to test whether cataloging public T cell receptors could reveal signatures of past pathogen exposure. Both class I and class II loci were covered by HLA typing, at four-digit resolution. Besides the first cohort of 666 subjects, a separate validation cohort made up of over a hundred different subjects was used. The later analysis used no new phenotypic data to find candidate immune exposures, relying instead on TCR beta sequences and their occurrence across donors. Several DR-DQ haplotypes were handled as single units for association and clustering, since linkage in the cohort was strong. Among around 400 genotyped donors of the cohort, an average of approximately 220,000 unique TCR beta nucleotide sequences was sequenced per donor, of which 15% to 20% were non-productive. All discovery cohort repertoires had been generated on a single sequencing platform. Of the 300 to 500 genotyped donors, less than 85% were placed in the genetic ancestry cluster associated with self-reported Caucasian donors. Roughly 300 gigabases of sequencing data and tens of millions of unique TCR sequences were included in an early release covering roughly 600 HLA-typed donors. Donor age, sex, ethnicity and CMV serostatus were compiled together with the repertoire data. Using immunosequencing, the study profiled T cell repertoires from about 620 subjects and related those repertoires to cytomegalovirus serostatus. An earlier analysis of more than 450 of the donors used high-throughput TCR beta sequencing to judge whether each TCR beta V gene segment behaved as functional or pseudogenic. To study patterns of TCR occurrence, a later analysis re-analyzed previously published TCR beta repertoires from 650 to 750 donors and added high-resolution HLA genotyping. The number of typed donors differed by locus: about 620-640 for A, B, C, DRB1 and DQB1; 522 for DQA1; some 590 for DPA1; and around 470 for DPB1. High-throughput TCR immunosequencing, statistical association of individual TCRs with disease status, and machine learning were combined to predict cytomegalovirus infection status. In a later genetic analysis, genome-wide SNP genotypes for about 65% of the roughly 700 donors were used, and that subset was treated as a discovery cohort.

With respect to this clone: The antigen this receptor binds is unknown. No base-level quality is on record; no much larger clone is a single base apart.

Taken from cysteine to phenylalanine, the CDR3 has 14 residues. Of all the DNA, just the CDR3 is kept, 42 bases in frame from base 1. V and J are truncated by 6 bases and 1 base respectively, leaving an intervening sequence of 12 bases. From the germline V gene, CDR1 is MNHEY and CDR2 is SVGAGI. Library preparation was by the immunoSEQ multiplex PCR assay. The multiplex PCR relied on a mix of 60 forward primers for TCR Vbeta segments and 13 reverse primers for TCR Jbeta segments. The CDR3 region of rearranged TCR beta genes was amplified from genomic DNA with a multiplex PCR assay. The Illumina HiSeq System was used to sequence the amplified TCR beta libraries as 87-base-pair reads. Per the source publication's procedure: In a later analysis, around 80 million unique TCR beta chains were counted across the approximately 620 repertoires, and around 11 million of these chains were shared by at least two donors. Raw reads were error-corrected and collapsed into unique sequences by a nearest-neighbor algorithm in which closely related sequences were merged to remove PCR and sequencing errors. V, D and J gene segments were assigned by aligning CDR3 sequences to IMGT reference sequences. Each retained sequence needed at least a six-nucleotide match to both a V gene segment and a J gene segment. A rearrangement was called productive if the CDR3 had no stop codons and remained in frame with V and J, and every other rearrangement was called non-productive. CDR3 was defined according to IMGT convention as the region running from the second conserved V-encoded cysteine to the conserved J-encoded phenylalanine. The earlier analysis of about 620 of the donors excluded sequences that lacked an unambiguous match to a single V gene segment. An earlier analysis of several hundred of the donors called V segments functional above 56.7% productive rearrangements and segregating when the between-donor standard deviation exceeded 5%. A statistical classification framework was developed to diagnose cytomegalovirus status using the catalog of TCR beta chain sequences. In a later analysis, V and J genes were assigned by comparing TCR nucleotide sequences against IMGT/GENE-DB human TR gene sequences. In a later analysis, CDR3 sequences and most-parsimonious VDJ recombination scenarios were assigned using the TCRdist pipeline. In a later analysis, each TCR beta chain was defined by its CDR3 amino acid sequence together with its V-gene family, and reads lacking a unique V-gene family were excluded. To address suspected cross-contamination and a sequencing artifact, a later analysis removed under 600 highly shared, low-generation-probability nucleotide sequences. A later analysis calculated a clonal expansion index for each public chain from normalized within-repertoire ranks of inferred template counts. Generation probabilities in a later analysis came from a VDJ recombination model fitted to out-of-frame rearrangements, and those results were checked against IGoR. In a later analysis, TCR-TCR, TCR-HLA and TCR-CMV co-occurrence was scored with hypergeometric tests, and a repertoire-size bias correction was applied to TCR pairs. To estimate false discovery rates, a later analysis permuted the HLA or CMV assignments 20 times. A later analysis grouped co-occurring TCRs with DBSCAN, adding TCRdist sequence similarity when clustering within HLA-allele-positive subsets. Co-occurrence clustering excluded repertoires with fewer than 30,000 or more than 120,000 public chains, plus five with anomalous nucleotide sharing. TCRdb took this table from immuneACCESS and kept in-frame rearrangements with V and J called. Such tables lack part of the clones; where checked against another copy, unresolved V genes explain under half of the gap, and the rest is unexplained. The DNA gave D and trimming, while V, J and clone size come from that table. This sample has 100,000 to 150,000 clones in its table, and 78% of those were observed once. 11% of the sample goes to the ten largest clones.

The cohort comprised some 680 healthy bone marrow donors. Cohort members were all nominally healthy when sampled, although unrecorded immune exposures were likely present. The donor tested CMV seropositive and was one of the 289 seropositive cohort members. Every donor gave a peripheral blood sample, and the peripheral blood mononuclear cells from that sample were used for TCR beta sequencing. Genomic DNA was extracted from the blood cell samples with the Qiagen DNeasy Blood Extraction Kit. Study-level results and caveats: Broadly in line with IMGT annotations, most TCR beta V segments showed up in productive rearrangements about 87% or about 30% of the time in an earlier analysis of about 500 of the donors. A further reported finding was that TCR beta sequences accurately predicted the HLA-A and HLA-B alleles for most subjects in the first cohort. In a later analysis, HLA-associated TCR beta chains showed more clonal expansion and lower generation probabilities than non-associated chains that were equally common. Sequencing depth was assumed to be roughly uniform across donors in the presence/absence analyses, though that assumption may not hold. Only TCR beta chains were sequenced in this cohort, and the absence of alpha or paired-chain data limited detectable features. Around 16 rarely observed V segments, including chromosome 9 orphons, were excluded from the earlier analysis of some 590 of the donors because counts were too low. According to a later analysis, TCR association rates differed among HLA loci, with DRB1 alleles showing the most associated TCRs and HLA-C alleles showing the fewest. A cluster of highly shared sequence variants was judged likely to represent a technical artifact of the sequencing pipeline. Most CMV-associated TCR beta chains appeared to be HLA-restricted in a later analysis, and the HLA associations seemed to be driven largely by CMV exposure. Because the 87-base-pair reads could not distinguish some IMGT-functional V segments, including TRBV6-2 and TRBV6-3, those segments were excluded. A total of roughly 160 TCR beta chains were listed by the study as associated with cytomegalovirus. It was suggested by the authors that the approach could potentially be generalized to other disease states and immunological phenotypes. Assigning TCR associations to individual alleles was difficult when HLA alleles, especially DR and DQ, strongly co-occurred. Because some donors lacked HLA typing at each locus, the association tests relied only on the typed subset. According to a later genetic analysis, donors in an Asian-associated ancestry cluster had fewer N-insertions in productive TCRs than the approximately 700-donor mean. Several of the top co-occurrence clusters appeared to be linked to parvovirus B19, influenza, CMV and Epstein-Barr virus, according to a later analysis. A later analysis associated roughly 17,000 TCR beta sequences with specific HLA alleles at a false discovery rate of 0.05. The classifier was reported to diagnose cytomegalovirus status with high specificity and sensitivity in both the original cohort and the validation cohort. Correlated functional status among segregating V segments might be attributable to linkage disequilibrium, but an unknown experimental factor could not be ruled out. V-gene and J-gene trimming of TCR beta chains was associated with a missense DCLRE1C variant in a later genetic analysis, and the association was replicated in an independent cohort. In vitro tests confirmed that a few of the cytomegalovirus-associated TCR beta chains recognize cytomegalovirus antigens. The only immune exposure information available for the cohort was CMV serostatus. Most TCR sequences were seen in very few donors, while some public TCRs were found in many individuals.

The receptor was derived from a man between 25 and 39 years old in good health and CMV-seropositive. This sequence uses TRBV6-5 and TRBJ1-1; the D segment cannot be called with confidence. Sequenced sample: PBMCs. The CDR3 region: CASSRRGPNTEAFF. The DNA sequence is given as TGTGCCAGCAGCCGCCGCGGCCCGAACACTGAAGCTTTCTTT.